What follows are 9 T cell receptor beta chains derived from one specimen sequenced in a study of blood T cell repertoires in COVID-19. Clones were read by immunoSEQ multiplex PCR, and TCRdb kept only the in-frame ones, dropping some. This table has roughly 220,000 clones, 70% to 90% appearing once. Sequenced: peripheral blood. These receptors all come from a woman aged 50 to 65 with COVID-19, enrolled during active disease.

This clone was detected once. V usage is TRBV9 and J usage is TRBJ2-1; 8 positions agree with TRBD2. CDR1 is SGDLS and CDR2 is YYNGEE in the germline V gene. The CDR3 is made up of 15 amino acids. Trimming took 2 bases from V and 4 from J; bases not matched to a gene: 5. In DNA, the CDR3 is TGTGCCAGCAGCGTGATAGCGGGGCCGTACAATGAGCAGTTCTTC. Translation: CASSVIAGPYNEQFF.

The chain carries TRBV5-4 and TRBJ2-1; D call uncertain. The CDR3 extends over 11 amino acids. Germline CDR1 is SGHNT and CDR2 is YYREEE (reference sequence). The V and J ends lost 2 bases and 7 bases respectively, with 4 bases between them. The CDR3 spells CASSFSNEQFF. The CDR3 DNA is TGTGCCAGCAGCTTCTCGAATGAGCAGTTCTTC.

This CDR3 reads CASSGTSGGPLPYEQYV. CDR3 in DNA: TGTGCCAGCAGCGGGACTAGCGGGGGGCCTCTCCCCTACGAGCAGTACGTC. The chain has TRBV28 and TRBJ2-7; 15 positions match TRBD2. The germline V gene has CDR1 MDHEN and CDR2 SYDVKM. This CDR3 is 17 amino acids long. V lost 6 bases, J lost 2 bases, and 8 bases stayed unmatched.

The chain uses TRBV19 and TRBJ2-1; 8 bases are shared with TRBD1. The germline gives CDR1 LNHDA, CDR2 SQIVND (reference sequence). The CDR3 contains 15 residues. V trimming: 5 bases; J trimming: 4 bases; junction bases outside the gene matches: 7. The CDR3 loop reads CASSLSQGVYNEQFF. The CDR3 DNA reads TGTGCCAGTAGTCTTTCACAGGGGGTTTACAATGAGCAGTTCTTC.

V usage is TRBV5-4 and J usage is TRBJ1-4, with 9 positions matching TRBD1. V was pared by 3 bases and J by 11 bases, with 11 bases of the junction left unmatched. Germline assignment: CDR1 SGHNT and CDR2 YYREEE (reference sequence). The CDR3 totals 15 residues. The CDR3 here is CASSSGGQGAIKLFF. CDR3 in DNA: TGTGCCAGCAGCTCTGGGGGACAGGGCGCGATTAAACTGTTTTTT.

J is TRBJ2-7 and V is TRBV10-1; TRBD1 agrees at 8 bases. Germline CDR1 WNHNN, CDR2 SYGVQD (reference sequence). The CDR3 is made up of 14 amino acids. V gave up 2 bases and J gave up 5 bases; unmatched junction bases: 5. CDR3 region: CASSEAQGVDEQYF. CDR3 DNA: TGCGCCAGCAGTGAGGCACAGGGGGTCGACGAGCAGTACTTC.

The CDR3 protein is CASSSVLSSGNTIYF. The CDR3 DNA sequence: TGTGCCAGCAGCTCTGTCCTGTCGTCTGGAAACACCATATATTTT. The chain links TRBV11-3 to TRBJ1-3; D unresolved. The CDR3 extends over 15 amino acids. Trimming removed 4 bases from V and 1 base from J, with 11 bases in between. Germline V gene lookup returns CDR1 SGHNT and CDR2 YENEEA.

The chain combines TRBV10-3 with TRBJ2-3; possible D gene TRBD1, 6 bases. The germline V and J ends were trimmed by 0 bases and 3 bases, with 10 bases remaining between them. CDR3 length: 15 residues. Germline V gene lookup returns CDR1 ENHRY and CDR2 SYGVKD. This chain's CDR3 is CAISESLQGTDTQYF. CDR3 sequence (DNA): TGTGCCATCAGTGAGTCCCTTCAGGGGACAGATACGCAGTATTTT.

The CDR3 here is CASSVAGQGTYEQYF. DNA for the CDR3: TGTGCCAGCAGCGTAGCGGGACAGGGGACCTACGAGCAGTACTTC. The chain uses TRBV9 and TRBJ2-7; TRBD1 matches at 10 bases. Germline values: CDR1 SGDLS, CDR2 YYNGEE. V shed 0 bases and J 2 bases; nucleotides not matched to a gene: 2. The CDR3 loop spans 15 amino acids.